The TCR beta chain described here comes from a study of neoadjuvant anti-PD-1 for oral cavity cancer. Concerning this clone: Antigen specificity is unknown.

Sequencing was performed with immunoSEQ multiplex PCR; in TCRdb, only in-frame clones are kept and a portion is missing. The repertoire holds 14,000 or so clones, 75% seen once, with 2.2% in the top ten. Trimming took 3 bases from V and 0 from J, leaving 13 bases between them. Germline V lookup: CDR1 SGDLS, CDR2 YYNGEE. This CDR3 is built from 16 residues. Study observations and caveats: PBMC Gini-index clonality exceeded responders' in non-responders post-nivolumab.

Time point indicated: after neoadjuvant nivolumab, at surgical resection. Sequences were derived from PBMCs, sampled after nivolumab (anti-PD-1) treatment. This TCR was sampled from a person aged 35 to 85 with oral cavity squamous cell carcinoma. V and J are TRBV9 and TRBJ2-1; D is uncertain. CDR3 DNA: TGTGCCAGCAGCGCCGAAGGTCAGAGCTCCTACAATGAGCAGTTCTTC. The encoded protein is CASSAEGQSSYNEQFF.